This T cell receptor beta chain was recovered during a study of cytomegalovirus exposure and HLA in healthy donors. Study-wide results and caveats: Most subjects had HLA-A and HLA-B alleles reportedly predicted accurately by TCR beta sequences. V- and J-gene trimming in TCR beta was tied to a missense DCLRE1C variant by an analysis performed later. Serostatus for CMV was the only available immune exposure information.

13 Jbeta primers and 60 Vbeta primers were used for the PCR. Generated by immunoSEQ multiplex PCR, the TCRdb table keeps only in-frame clones and is missing some. This sample yields 120,000 to 150,000 clones, of which roughly three quarters are seen a single time; more than 4% belongs to the top ten. Trimming took off 1 base at V and 7 bases at J, with 14 bases between the two ends. CDR3 length: 15 residues. Per germline, CDR1 SNHLY and CDR2 FYNNEI. This clone was detected a few times. Its specificity is unknown. The sample comprised PBMCs. J is TRBJ1-5 and V is TRBV2, with D perhaps TRBD1 (6 bases). The receptor was isolated from a man aged 60-69 years in good health and CMV-seronegative. The DNA of the CDR3 is TGTGCCAGCAGTGAAGTTGGCAGGGGTGGGCAGCCCCAGCATTTT. Its protein product is CASSEVGRGGQPQHF.